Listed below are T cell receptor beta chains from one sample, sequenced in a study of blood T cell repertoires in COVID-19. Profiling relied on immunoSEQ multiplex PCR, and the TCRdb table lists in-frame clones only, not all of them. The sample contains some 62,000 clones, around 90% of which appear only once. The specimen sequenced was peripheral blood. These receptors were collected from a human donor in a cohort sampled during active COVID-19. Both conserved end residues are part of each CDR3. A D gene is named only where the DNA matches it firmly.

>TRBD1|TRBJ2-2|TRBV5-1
CASSFEGAWTGELFF
TGCGCCAGCAGCTTTGAGGGGGCGTGGACCGGGGAGCTGTTTTTT
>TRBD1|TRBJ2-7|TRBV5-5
CASSLVTGPPYEQYF
TGTGCCAGCAGCTTGGTGACAGGGCCACCCTACGAGCAGTACTTC
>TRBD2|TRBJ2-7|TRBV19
CASSRSGRRGEQYF
TGTGCCAGTAGTAGAAGCGGGAGGCGTGGCGAGCAGTACTTC
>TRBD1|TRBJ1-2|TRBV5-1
CASSGDSWGYTF
TGCGCCAGCAGCGGGGACAGCTGGGGCTACACCTTC
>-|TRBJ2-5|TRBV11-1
CASGRDTALQETQYF
TGTGCCAGCGGTAGGGACACAGCCCTACAAGAGACCCAGTACTTC
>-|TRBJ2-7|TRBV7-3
CASSLTSQGYEQYF
TGTGCCAGCAGCTTAACCTCCCAGGGCTACGAGCAGTACTTC
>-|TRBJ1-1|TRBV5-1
CASSLSPGRVNTEAFF
TGCGCCAGCAGCTTGTCGCCTGGCCGGGTGAACACTGAAGCTTTCTTT
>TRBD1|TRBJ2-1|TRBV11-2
CASRQGASSYNEQFF
TGTGCCAGCAGACAGGGGGCAAGCTCCTACAATGAGCAGTTCTTC
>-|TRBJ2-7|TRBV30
CAWSRTPAEQYF
TGTGCCTGGAGTCGAACTCCCGCCGAGCAGTACTTC
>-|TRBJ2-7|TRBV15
CATSRDQGGYYEQYF
TGTGCCACCAGCAGAGATCAGGGGGGATACTACGAGCAGTACTTC
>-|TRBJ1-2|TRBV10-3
CAIRDGGGYGYTF
TGTGCCATCAGGGACGGGGGAGGCTATGGCTACACCTTC
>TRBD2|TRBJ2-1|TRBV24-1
CATSDLGSGSPKEQFF
TGTGCCACCAGTGATTTGGGGAGCGGGAGCCCCAAGGAGCAGTTCTTC